This is a list of T cell receptor beta chains from one sample in a study of molecular identifiers for immune sequencing clone quantification. TCRdb re-called the PCR reads through MiXCR, storing one row per CDR3 protein. This table holds about 500,000 distinct CDR3 sequences, about a fifth found once. Sequenced sample: naive CD8+ T cells from blood, with Jurkat cell RNA spiked in. These receptors were taken from a human donor in good health. Some libraries in this study had Jurkat cell RNA spiked in. Each CDR3 is given with its conserved first and last residue. Each record gives: V gene, D gene, clone size, J gene, CDR3 protein, CDR3 DNA. D genes are given only for firm matches. Size values are once, few and many counts, or a class for expanded clones, and some rows have none.

v_gene: TRBV28
d_gene: NA
abundance: NA
j_gene: TRBJ2-7
CDR3aa: CASSLMLGYYEQYF
CDR3nt: TGTGCCAGCAGTTTAATGTTGGGTTACTACGAGCAGTACTTC

v_gene: TRBV4-3
d_gene: NA
abundance: NA
j_gene: TRBJ2-1
CDR3aa: CASGQDVSYEQFF
CDR3nt: TGCGCCAGCGGCCAAGATGTCAGCTATGAGCAGTTCTTC

v_gene: TRBV29-1
d_gene: TRBD1
abundance: many
j_gene: TRBJ2-7
CDR3aa: CSVAGTGDSSYEQYF
CDR3nt: TGCAGCGTTGCAGGAACCGGGGACAGCTCCTACGAGCAGTACTTC

v_gene: TRBV18
d_gene: NA
abundance: few
j_gene: TRBJ2-7
CDR3aa: CANSQGEEQYF
CDR3nt: TGTGCCAACTCGCAAGGTGAGGAGCAGTACTTC

v_gene: TRBV5-5
d_gene: TRBD1
abundance: many
j_gene: TRBJ1-2
CDR3aa: CASSPAQTGDYGYTF
CDR3nt: TGTGCCAGCAGCCCCGCCCAGACAGGGGACTATGGCTACACCTTC

v_gene: TRBV5-1
d_gene: NA
abundance: many
j_gene: TRBJ2-7
CDR3aa: CASSLPLGRSEQYF
CDR3nt: TGCGCCAGCAGCTTGCCCCTAGGACGTAGCGAGCAGTACTTC

v_gene: TRBV19
d_gene: NA
abundance: few
j_gene: TRBJ1-6
CDR3aa: CASTASNSYNSPLHF
CDR3nt: TGTGCCAGTACTGCATCCAACTCCTATAATTCACCCCTCCACTTT

v_gene: TRBV5-3
d_gene: TRBD1
abundance: NA
j_gene: TRBJ2-7
CDR3aa: CASSFFRTGAYEQYF
CDR3nt: TGTGCCAGCAGCTTTTTTAGGACAGGTGCTTACGAGCAGTACTTC

v_gene: TRBV20-1
d_gene: NA
abundance: many
j_gene: TRBJ2-2
CDR3aa: CSARDREDTGELFF
CDR3nt: TGCAGTGCTAGAGACAGGGAGGACACCGGGGAGCTGTTTTTT

v_gene: TRBV4-1
d_gene: TRBD2
abundance: NA
j_gene: TRBJ2-5
CDR3aa: CASGQGTSGRRTQYF
CDR3nt: TGCGCCAGCGGCCAAGGGACTAGCGGAAGACGGACCCAGTACTTC

v_gene: TRBV6-6
d_gene: NA
abundance: few
j_gene: TRBJ2-7
CDR3aa: CASNRDWTYEQYF
CDR3nt: TGTGCCAGCAACCGGGACTGGACCTACGAGCAGTACTTC

v_gene: TRBV4-3
d_gene: NA
abundance: many
j_gene: TRBJ2-6
CDR3aa: CASSQDALTGANVLTF
CDR3nt: TGCGCCAGCAGCCAAGACGCATTAACAGGGGCCAACGTCCTGACTTTC

v_gene: TRBV4-3
d_gene: TRBD1
abundance: few
j_gene: TRBJ1-3
CDR3aa: CASSQGRGQGGNTIYF
CDR3nt: TGCGCCAGCAGCCAGGGGAGGGGGCAGGGTGGAAACACCATATATTTT

v_gene: TRBV30
d_gene: TRBD1
abundance: few
j_gene: TRBJ2-1
CDR3aa: CAWSIGPGQVTKFRSYNEQFF
CDR3nt: TGTGCCTGGAGTATAGGGCCGGGACAGGTCACTAAATTTCGCTCCTACAATGAGCAGTTCTTC

v_gene: TRBV23-1
d_gene: NA
abundance: many
j_gene: TRBJ1-1
CDR3aa: CASSQSLGGTEAFF
CDR3nt: TGCGCCAGCAGTCAATCGTTAGGGGGCACTGAAGCTTTCTTT

v_gene: TRBV11-2
d_gene: TRBD1
abundance: many
j_gene: TRBJ2-7
CDR3aa: CASSSGMTGAEQYF
CDR3nt: TGTGCCAGCAGCTCAGGAATGACAGGGGCCGAGCAGTACTTC

v_gene: TRBV6-6
d_gene: NA
abundance: few
j_gene: TRBJ2-3
CDR3aa: CASSSGVTSTDTQYF
CDR3nt: TGTGCCAGCAGTTCAGGGGTAACTAGCACAGATACGCAGTATTTT

v_gene: TRBV28
d_gene: TRBD1
abundance: few
j_gene: TRBJ1-4
CDR3aa: CASSFRFQGADNEKLFF
CDR3nt: TGTGCCAGCAGTTTTCGTTTTCAGGGGGCGGATAATGAAAAACTGTTTTTT

v_gene: TRBV6-5
d_gene: NA
abundance: many
j_gene: TRBJ2-7
CDR3aa: CASSYSQTSFGGSYEQYF
CDR3nt: TGTGCCAGCAGTTACTCGCAAACGTCATTCGGGGGTAGCTACGAGCAGTACTTC

v_gene: TRBV9
d_gene: NA
abundance: many
j_gene: TRBJ2-4
CDR3aa: CASSGAKNIQYF
CDR3nt: TGTGCCAGCAGCGGAGCCAAAAACATTCAGTACTTC

v_gene: TRBV7-8
d_gene: NA
abundance: many
j_gene: TRBJ1-2
CDR3aa: CASSTRQKSYGYTF
CDR3nt: TGTGCCAGCAGCACCAGACAGAAAAGCTATGGCTACACCTTC

v_gene: TRBV28
d_gene: NA
abundance: many
j_gene: TRBJ2-3
CDR3aa: CASRSTGSTDTQYF
CDR3nt: TGTGCCAGCAGGTCGACAGGAAGCACAGATACGCAGTATTTT

v_gene: TRBV20-1
d_gene: TRBD2
abundance: NA
j_gene: TRBJ2-1
CDR3aa: CSAISSGLYNEQFF
CDR3nt: TGCAGTGCTATATCTAGCGGACTCTACAATGAGCAGTTCTTC

v_gene: TRBV5-3
d_gene: NA
abundance: once
j_gene: TRBJ2-7
CDR3aa: CASSSDHGEQYF
CDR3nt: TGTGCCAGCAGCTCGGACCATGGGGAGCAGTACTTC

v_gene: TRBV4-1
d_gene: TRBD1
abundance: many
j_gene: TRBJ1-1
CDR3aa: CASSQGLQGKNTEAFF
CDR3nt: TGCGCCAGCAGCCAAGGTTTACAGGGGAAGAACACTGAAGCTTTCTTT

v_gene: TRBV13
d_gene: NA
abundance: NA
j_gene: TRBJ2-5
CDR3aa: CASSLRFRAQETQYF
CDR3nt: TGTGCCAGCAGCCTCCGCTTCCGGGCCCAAGAGACCCAGTACTTC

v_gene: TRBV28
d_gene: NA
abundance: few
j_gene: TRBJ2-7
CDR3aa: CASSPEDPSGEQYF
CDR3nt: TGTGCCAGCAGCCCGGAGGACCCTTCGGGGGAGCAGTACTTC

v_gene: TRBV3-1
d_gene: NA
abundance: many
j_gene: TRBJ1-1
CDR3aa: CASSQVNGGGAFF
CDR3nt: TGTGCCAGCAGCCAAGTGAACGGGGGCGGCGCTTTCTTT

v_gene: TRBV5-5
d_gene: TRBD2
abundance: many
j_gene: TRBJ2-7
CDR3aa: CASSWLAGPDEQYF
CDR3nt: TGTGCCAGCAGCTGGCTAGCGGGGCCCGACGAGCAGTACTTC

v_gene: TRBV7-9
d_gene: NA
abundance: many
j_gene: TRBJ1-4
CDR3aa: CASSIGPNNEKLFF
CDR3nt: TGTGCCAGCAGTATAGGGCCTAATAATGAAAAACTGTTTTTT

v_gene: TRBV5-1
d_gene: NA
abundance: few
j_gene: TRBJ2-7
CDR3aa: CASGSDGVYGEQYF
CDR3nt: TGCGCCAGTGGATCGGACGGGGTATACGGCGAGCAGTACTTC

v_gene: TRBV14
d_gene: NA
abundance: many
j_gene: TRBJ2-7
CDR3aa: CASSQGDRTPSSYEQYF
CDR3nt: TGTGCCAGCAGCCAAGGTGATCGGACACCAAGCTCCTACGAGCAGTACTTC

v_gene: TRBV20-1
d_gene: NA
abundance: many
j_gene: TRBJ2-2
CDR3aa: CSARDFKSDPGELFF
CDR3nt: TGCAGTGCTAGAGATTTTAAATCCGACCCCGGGGAGCTGTTTTTT

v_gene: TRBV7-2
d_gene: TRBD1
abundance: many
j_gene: TRBJ2-1
CDR3aa: CASSLKGQSSYNEQFF
CDR3nt: TGTGCCAGCAGCTTAAAGGGACAGAGCTCCTACAATGAGCAGTTCTTC

v_gene: TRBV25-1
d_gene: NA
abundance: NA
j_gene: TRBJ2-1
CDR3aa: CASSEVGSYNEQFF
CDR3nt: TGTGCCAGCAGTGAAGTAGGCAGTTACAATGAGCAGTTCTTC

v_gene: TRBV5-1
d_gene: NA
abundance: NA
j_gene: TRBJ2-7
CDR3aa: CASSPLGFHEQYF
CDR3nt: TGCGCCAGCAGCCCTTTGGGTTTCCACGAGCAGTACTTC

v_gene: TRBV11-2
d_gene: NA
abundance: NA
j_gene: TRBJ1-2
CDR3aa: CASSAVSSASYGYAF
CDR3nt: TGTGCCAGCAGCGCCGTGTCATCGGCGTCCTATGGCTACGCCTTC

v_gene: TRBV5-4
d_gene: TRBD2
abundance: NA
j_gene: TRBJ2-3
CDR3aa: CASTWTSGITRRDTQYF
CDR3nt: TGTGCCAGCACCTGGACTAGCGGGATAACCCGACGAGATACGCAGTATTTT

v_gene: TRBV11-3
d_gene: TRBD1
abundance: few
j_gene: TRBJ2-7
CDR3aa: CASSLRRTGVFNEQYF
CDR3nt: TGTGCCAGCAGCCTCCGACGGACAGGGGTTTTCAACGAGCAGTACTTC

v_gene: TRBV18
d_gene: TRBD1
abundance: few
j_gene: TRBJ1-1
CDR3aa: CASSPGRTGRTLNTEAFF
CDR3nt: TGTGCCAGCTCACCAGGTAGGACAGGACGGACCTTGAACACTGAAGCTTTCTTT

v_gene: TRBV5-1
d_gene: TRBD2
abundance: few
j_gene: TRBJ2-5
CDR3aa: CASSPGTSGTQETQYF
CDR3nt: TGCGCCAGCAGCCCCGGGACTAGCGGGACCCAAGAGACCCAGTACTTC

v_gene: TRBV5-1
d_gene: TRBD2
abundance: many
j_gene: TRBJ2-3
CDR3aa: CASSGSGSKTDTQYF
CDR3nt: TGCGCCAGCAGCGGAAGCGGGAGTAAGACAGATACGCAGTATTTT

v_gene: TRBV19
d_gene: TRBD1
abundance: NA
j_gene: TRBJ2-2
CDR3aa: CASSFGQGPGELFF
CDR3nt: TGTGCCAGTAGTTTCGGACAGGGACCCGGGGAGCTGTTTTTT

v_gene: TRBV6-6
d_gene: NA
abundance: many
j_gene: TRBJ2-7
CDR3aa: CASSYNQGEQYF
CDR3nt: TGTGCCAGCAGTTACAACCAGGGCGAGCAGTACTTC

v_gene: TRBV12-3/TRBV12-4
d_gene: TRBD1
abundance: NA
j_gene: TRBJ2-7
CDR3aa: CASSSGQLGRYF
CDR3nt: TGTGCCAGCAGCTCGGGACAGCTTGGGCGGTACTTC

v_gene: TRBV24-1
d_gene: NA
abundance: many
j_gene: TRBJ2-2
CDR3aa: CATSDAGELFF
CDR3nt: TGTGCCACCAGTGATGCCGGGGAGCTGTTTTTT

v_gene: TRBV14
d_gene: NA
abundance: many
j_gene: TRBJ2-7
CDR3aa: CASSPTGFRSYEQYF
CDR3nt: TGTGCCAGCAGCCCAACGGGGTTTAGGTCCTACGAGCAGTACTTC

v_gene: TRBV20-1
d_gene: NA
abundance: many
j_gene: TRBJ1-4
CDR3aa: CSAREERTVWGEKLFF
CDR3nt: TGCAGTGCTAGAGAGGAAAGAACAGTATGGGGTGAAAAACTGTTTTTT

v_gene: TRBV12-3/TRBV12-4
d_gene: TRBD2
abundance: few
j_gene: TRBJ2-1
CDR3aa: CASSSDSGLAGGNEQFF
CDR3nt: TGTGCCAGCAGTTCCGACTCGGGACTAGCGGGGGGGAATGAGCAGTTCTTC

v_gene: TRBV4-3
d_gene: TRBD1
abundance: few
j_gene: TRBJ2-7
CDR3aa: CASSQEGTVTYEQYF
CDR3nt: TGCGCCAGCAGCCAAGAAGGGACAGTTACCTACGAGCAGTACTTC

v_gene: TRBV7-9
d_gene: NA
abundance: NA
j_gene: TRBJ1-4
CDR3aa: CASSHPGGYREKLFF
CDR3nt: TGTGCCAGCAGCCATCCCGGGGGTTATCGGGAAAAACTGTTTTTT

v_gene: TRBV4-3
d_gene: TRBD2
abundance: few
j_gene: TRBJ2-3
CDR3aa: CASSQHQAGTSLLVTQYF
CDR3nt: TGCGCCAGCAGCCAGCACCAAGCCGGGACTAGCCTTTTAGTTACGCAGTATTTT

v_gene: TRBV7-9
d_gene: TRBD2
abundance: few
j_gene: TRBJ2-3
CDR3aa: CASSPIAGGPGDTQYF
CDR3nt: TGTGCCAGCAGCCCAATAGCGGGAGGGCCGGGCGATACGCAGTATTTT